These 15 T cell receptor beta chains originate from one sample sequenced in a study of CD8 T cells in ankylosing spondylitis. General study results and limits: Made up of under ten highly homologous variants, a TCR beta motif appeared characteristic of ankylosing spondylitis blood.

These TCRs' antigens remain unknown. TCRdb re-analysed the 5' RACE reads in MiXCR, keeping a single row per CDR3 protein. The sample lists 500,000 or so distinct CDR3 sequences, approximately 5% occurring once. The sequenced sample was blood, either unsorted or a sorted T cell fraction (not recorded which). These receptors were collected from a male donor with ankylosing spondylitis.

Many counts were recorded for this clonotype. The rearrangement uses TRBV4-3 and TRBJ2-1, with 9 bases identical to TRBD2. V shed 0 bases, J shed 2 bases, and the junction held 8 bases outside the gene matches. The germline V gene encodes CDR1 LGHNA and CDR2 YSLEER. The CDR3 extends over 18 amino acids. The CDR3 is CASSQDITSGLPYNEQFF. The CDR3 nucleotides read TGCGCCAGCAGCCAAGATATTACTAGCGGGCTTCCCTACAATGAGCAGTTCTTC.

The table lists this clonotype with many counts. This chain links TRBV5-5 with TRBJ2-3, with D possibly being TRBD1 (7 bases). The CDR3 totals 14 residues. CDR1 SGHKS and CDR2 YYEKEE come from the germline V gene (reference sequence). V gave up 0 bases and J gave up 5 bases, with 10 bases separating them. Written as DNA, the CDR3 is TGTGCCAGCAGCTTGGTCCAGGGGGGAGATACGCAGTATTTT. It is translated as CASSLVQGGDTQYF.

This clonotype was observed a handful of times. V usage is TRBV6-5 and J usage is TRBJ1-5, with D unresolved. The CDR3 extends over 13 amino acids. The V gene lost 4 bases and the J gene lost 5 bases, with 9 bases spanning the gap. The germline gives CDR1 MNHEY, CDR2 SVGAGI. CDR3: CASSSRIDQPQHF. The CDR3 DNA follows: TGTGCCAGCAGTTCCCGCATAGATCAGCCCCAGCATTTT.

The chain couples TRBV29-1 to TRBJ1-1, with 9 bases aligning to TRBD1. The trim removed 5 bases at V and 3 bases at J, leaving 4 bases unmatched. The CDR3 is 13 residues long. The germline gives CDR1 SQVTM, CDR2 ANQGSEA. The CDR3 nucleotides read TGCAGCGTTATGGACAGGGGAGACACTGAAGCTTTCTTT. Translated: CSVMDRGDTEAFF. The full variable domain, with the rest looked up from reference TRBV29-1 and TRBJ1-1, is SAVISQKPSRDICQRGTSLTIQCQVDSQVTMMFWYRQQPGQSLTLIATANQGSEATYESGFVIDKFPISRPNLTFSTLTVSNMSPEDSSIYLCSVMDRGDTEAFFGQGTRLTVV.

This clonotype was seen repeatedly, ten times or more. The gene calls are TRBV9 and TRBJ2-1; D not certain. Trimming removed 1 base at V and 4 bases at J, with 12 bases between. This CDR3 region has 15 residues. Germline V CDR1 and CDR2: SGDLS, YYNGEE. The CDR3 protein is CASSVLIGLYNEQFF. For the CDR3, the DNA is TGTGCCAGCAGCGTACTTATTGGGCTTTACAATGAGCAGTTCTTC.

This clonotype occurred many times. The chain joins TRBV24-1 to TRBJ2-1; D might be TRBD1 or TRBD2, each matching 5 bases. V gave up 1 base and J gave up 0 bases, with 9 bases separating them. The CDR3 sequence is 16 residues long. Per germline, CDR1 KGHDR and CDR2 SFDVKD. The CDR3 sequence is CATSDFEGSSYNEQFF. The CDR3 nucleotides read TGTGCCACCAGTGATTTCGAGGGGTCCTCCTACAATGAGCAGTTCTTC.

This clonotype has a count of ten or more. This chain uses TRBV6-5 with TRBJ2-7; TRBD2 might be the D (5 bases). The V gene lost 6 bases and the J gene lost 7 bases, with 10 bases spanning the gap. The CDR3 covers 11 residues. In germline, CDR1 is MNHEY, CDR2 SVGAGI. The CDR3 nucleotides read TGTGCCAGCAGAACTCGGGGAGAGCAGTACTTC. Protein product: CASRTRGEQYF.

This clonotype was observed many times. V usage is TRBV5-1 and J usage is TRBJ1-5; D not resolved. Between the trimmed V and J ends, which lost 1 base and 3 bases, there was a span of 5 bases. The CDR3 loop spans 13 amino acids. Per germline, CDR1 SGHRS and CDR2 YFSETQ. CDR3 in amino acids: CASSLNANQPQHF. The CDR3 DNA reads TGCGCCAGCAGCTTGAACGCCAATCAGCCCCAGCATTTT.

This clonotype was counted ten times or more. J is TRBJ1-2 and V is TRBV28; TRBD1 matches at 7 bases. The ends lost 8 bases at V and 4 bases at J; junction bases unmatched: 10. The CDR3 is made up of 14 amino acids. Germline loops: CDR1 MDHEN, CDR2 SYDVKM. The CDR3 is CASGGQAPGYGYTF. The CDR3 DNA follows: TGTGCCAGCGGTGGACAGGCGCCCGGCTATGGCTACACCTTC.

At least ten counts were recorded for this clonotype. The chain joins TRBV12-3 or TRBV12-4 to TRBJ1-1; weak D call: TRBD1 (6 bases). V lost 8 bases to trimming and J lost 10 bases, with 17 bases between them. The CDR3 loop spans 12 amino acids. The CDR3 spells CASSSGARVAFF. The CDR3 coding sequence is TGTGCCAGCTCCTCGGGGGCTAGGGTAGCTTTCTTT.

There are many counts of this clonotype. The chain has TRBV7-2 and TRBJ2-2; either TRBD1 or TRBD2 may fit D (5 bases each). In germline, CDR1 is SGHTA, CDR2 FQGNSA. Between the trimmed V and J ends, which lost 5 bases and 4 bases, there was a span of 20 bases. CDR3 length: 17 residues. The CDR3 reads CASSPYRWGSGTGELFF. DNA of the CDR3: TGTGCCAGCAGCCCATACCGGTGGGGGTCGGGCACCGGGGAGCTGTTTTTT.

The chain combines TRBV12-3 or TRBV12-4 with TRBJ2-3; 16 nucleotides agree with TRBD2. The CDR3 runs 16 residues. V shed 5 bases, J shed 6 bases, and the junction held 5 bases outside the gene matches. This CDR3 is CASSPGTSGRGDTQYF. CDR3 nucleotide sequence: TGTGCCAGCAGTCCTGGGACTAGCGGGAGGGGGGATACGCAGTATTTT.

This clonotype was recorded at least ten times. V is TRBV7-2 and J is TRBJ2-2; possible D gene TRBD2, 7 bases. Germline assignment: CDR1 SGHTA and CDR2 FQGNSA. Trimming cost V 5 bases and J 1 base, with 11 bases left between them. The CDR3 has 15 residues. In DNA, the CDR3 is TGTGCCAGCAGCAGCGGGACAAGGAACACCGGGGAGCTGTTTTTT. It encodes CASSSGTRNTGELFF.

This clonotype showed up many times. The chain combines TRBV24-1 with TRBJ2-1; 9 bases are shared with TRBD1. Per the germline V gene, CDR1 is KGHDR and CDR2 is SFDVKD. The CDR3 covers 15 residues. With 5 bases clipped from V and 1 base from J, the junction kept 2 bases outside the gene matches. This CDR3 reads CATSVGTGSYNEQFF. The CDR3 coding sequence is TGTGCCACCAGTGTCGGGACAGGGTCCTACAATGAGCAGTTCTTC.

This clonotype was seen a handful of times. The gene calls are TRBV5-6 and TRBJ2-7; D ambiguous. CDR3 length equals 15 residues. V was clipped by 0 bases and J by 4 bases, with 14 bases between them. CDR1 SGHDT and CDR2 YYEEEE come from the germline V gene. CDR3 residues: CASSLAGVLTYEQYF. CDR3 coding DNA: TGTGCCAGCAGCTTGGCTGGGGTCCTAACTTACGAGCAGTACTTC.